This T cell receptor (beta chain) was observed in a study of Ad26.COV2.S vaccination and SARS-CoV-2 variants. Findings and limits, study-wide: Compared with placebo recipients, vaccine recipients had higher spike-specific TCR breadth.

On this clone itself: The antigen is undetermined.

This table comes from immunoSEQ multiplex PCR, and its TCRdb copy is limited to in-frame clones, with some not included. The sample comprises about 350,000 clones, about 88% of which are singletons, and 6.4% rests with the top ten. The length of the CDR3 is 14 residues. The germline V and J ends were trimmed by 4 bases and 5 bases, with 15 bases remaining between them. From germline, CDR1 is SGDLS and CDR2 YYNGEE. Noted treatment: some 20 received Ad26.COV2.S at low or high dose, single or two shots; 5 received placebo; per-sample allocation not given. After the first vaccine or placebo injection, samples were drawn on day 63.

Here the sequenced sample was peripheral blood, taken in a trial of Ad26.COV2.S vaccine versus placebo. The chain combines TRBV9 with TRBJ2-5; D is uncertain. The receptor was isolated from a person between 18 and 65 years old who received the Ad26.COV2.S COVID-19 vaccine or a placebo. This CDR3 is CASSPITSGETQYF. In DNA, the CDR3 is TGTGCCAGCAGCCCTATAACCTCCGGGGAGACCCAGTACTTC.